There are many counts of the clone carrying this T cell receptor beta chain. The length of the CDR3 is 15 residues. The V and J ends lost 3 bases and 1 base respectively, with 11 bases between them. CDR1 is SGHDT and CDR2 is YYEEEE in the germline V gene. The sample originates from a study of T cells in Graves' hyperthyroidism and ophthalmopathy. What was amplified from RNA transcripts were TCR beta CDR3 regions. Initially, a first-round RT-PCR of the TCR CDR3 employed the HTBI primer set. Via MiXCR, TCRdb re-called the multiplex PCR reads, giving one row per CDR3 protein. In the table there are approximately 30,000 distinct CDR3 sequences, around 50% of which are singletons.

The V and J genes are TRBV5-6 and TRBJ1-3, with D hard to call. Sequencing was performed on blood. This TCR was sampled from a woman in her thirties or forties with Graves' ophthalmopathy. CDR3 in DNA: TGTGCCAGCAGCTACCGTAGACCGTCTGGAAACACCATATATTTT. It is translated as CASSYRRPSGNTIYF.